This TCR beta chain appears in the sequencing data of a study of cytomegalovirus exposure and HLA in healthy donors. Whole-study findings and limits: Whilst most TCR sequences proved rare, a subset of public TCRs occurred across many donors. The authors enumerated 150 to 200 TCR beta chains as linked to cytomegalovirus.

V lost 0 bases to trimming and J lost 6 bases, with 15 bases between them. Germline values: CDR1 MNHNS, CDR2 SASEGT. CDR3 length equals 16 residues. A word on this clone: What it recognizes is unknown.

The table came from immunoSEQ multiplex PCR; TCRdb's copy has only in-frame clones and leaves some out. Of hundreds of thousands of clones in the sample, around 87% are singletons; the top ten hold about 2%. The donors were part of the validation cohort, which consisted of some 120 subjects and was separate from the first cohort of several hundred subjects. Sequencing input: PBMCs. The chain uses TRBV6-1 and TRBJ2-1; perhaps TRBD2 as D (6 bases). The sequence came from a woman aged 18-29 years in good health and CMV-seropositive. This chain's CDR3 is CASSEARAGLLNEQFF. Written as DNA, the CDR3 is TGTGCCAGCAGTGAAGCCCGAGCGGGCCTCCTCAATGAGCAGTTCTTC.